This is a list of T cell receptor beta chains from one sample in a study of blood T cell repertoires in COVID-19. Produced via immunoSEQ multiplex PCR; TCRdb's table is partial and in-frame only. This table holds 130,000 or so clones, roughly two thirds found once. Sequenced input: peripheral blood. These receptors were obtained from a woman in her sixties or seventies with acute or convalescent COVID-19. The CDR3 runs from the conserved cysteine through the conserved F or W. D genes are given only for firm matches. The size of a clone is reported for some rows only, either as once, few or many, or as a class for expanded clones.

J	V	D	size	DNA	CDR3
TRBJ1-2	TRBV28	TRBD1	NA	TGTGCCAGCAGTTCCCCAGGGACAGGGTGGGACTATGGCTACACCTTC	CASSSPGTGWDYGYTF
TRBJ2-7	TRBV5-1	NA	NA	TGCGCCAGCAGCTTGCAGGCGAGCTCCTACGAGCAGTACTTC	CASSLQASSYEQYF
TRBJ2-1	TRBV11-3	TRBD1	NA	TGTGCCAGCAGCTTGGGGGCAGGGGGCTACAATGAGCAGTTCTTC	CASSLGAGGYNEQFF
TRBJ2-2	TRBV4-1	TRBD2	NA	TGCGCCAGCAGCCAAGTCGGGGGGTACACCGGGGAGCTGTTTTTT	CASSQVGGYTGELFF
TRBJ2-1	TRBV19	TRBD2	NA	TGTGCCAGTAGTATTCCCGGACTAGCGGGAGCGAGCTACAATGAGCAGTTCTTC	CASSIPGLAGASYNEQFF
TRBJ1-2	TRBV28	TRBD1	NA	TGTGCCAGCAGTTTAGGTGACAGGGGCTATGGCTACACCTTC	CASSLGDRGYGYTF
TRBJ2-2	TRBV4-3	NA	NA	TGCGCCAGCAGCCAAGAAGCCACAGACACCGGGGAGCTGTTTTTT	CASSQEATDTGELFF
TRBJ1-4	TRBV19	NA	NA	TGTGCCAGTACCCCTTCGGCGGGGGCTCTGGGGGAAAAACTGTTTTTT	CASTPSAGALGEKLFF
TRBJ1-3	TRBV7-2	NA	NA	TGTGCCAGCAGCAAGGCCGGGAGCCAGTTCGGGAACACCATATATTTT	CASSKAGSQFGNTIYF
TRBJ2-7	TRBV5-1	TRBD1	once	TGCGCCAGCAGCTTGGGGGACAGGGGCTCCTACGAGCAGTACTTC	CASSLGDRGSYEQYF
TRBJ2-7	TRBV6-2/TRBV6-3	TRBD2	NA	TGTGCCAGCAGTTACTCGAGCAGGACTAGCGGGGGGCCCTCCTCCTACGAGCAGTACTTC	CASSYSSRTSGGPSSYEQYF
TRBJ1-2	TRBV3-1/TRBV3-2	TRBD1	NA	TGTGCCAGCAGCCGGGACAGCGTGCACTATGGCCACACCTTC	CASSRDSVHYGHTF
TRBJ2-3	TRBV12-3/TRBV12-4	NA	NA	TGTGCCAGCAGCCCCGCGCAGGGGGATACGCAGTATTTT	CASSPAQGDTQYF
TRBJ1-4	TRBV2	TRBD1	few	TGTGCCAGCAGTTACTCGACAGGGGAGCATGGAAAACTGTTTTTT	CASSYSTGEHGKLFF
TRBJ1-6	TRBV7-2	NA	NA	TGTGCCAGCAGCTTATATCCGCAGGGCAGAAATAATTCACCCCTCCACTTT	CASSLYPQGRNNSPLHF
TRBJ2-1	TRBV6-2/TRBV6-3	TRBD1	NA	TGTGCCAGCAGTACGGGACAGTGGCAAGAGCAGTTCTTC	CASSTGQWQEQFF
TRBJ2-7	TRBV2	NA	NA	TGTGCCAGCAGCGCCACTCAGGGGGGAGGCCTCGAGCAGTACTTC	CASSATQGGGLEQYF
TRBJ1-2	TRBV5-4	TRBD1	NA	TGTGCCAGCCTAGCCGGGACAGGGGTGTGGGGGAACTATGGCTACACCTTC	CASLAGTGVWGNYGYTF
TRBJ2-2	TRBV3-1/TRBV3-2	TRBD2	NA	TGTGCCAGCAGCCAAGAGAATAGCGGGAAGGAGCTGTTTTTT	CASSQENSGKELFF
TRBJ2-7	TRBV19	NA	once	TGCCCCCCCCGGTGGGGCCATGGGGACTACGAGCAGTACTTC	CPPRWGHGDYEQYF
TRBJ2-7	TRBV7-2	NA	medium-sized	TGTGCCAGCAGCCCATCCACTATGGGCGAGCAGTACTTC	CASSPSTMGEQYF
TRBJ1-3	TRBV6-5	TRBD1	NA	TGTGCCAGCCGGACAGGGTTAAACTCCGGAAACACCATATATTTT	CASRTGLNSGNTIYF
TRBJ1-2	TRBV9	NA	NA	TGTGCCAGCAGCGTCGGAGTTGGAGGACGGTGGGGCTACACCTTC	CASSVGVGGRWGYTF
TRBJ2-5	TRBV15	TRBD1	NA	TGTGCCACCAGCGGGAGACAGGGTTTGGGGGAGACCCAGTACTTC	CATSGRQGLGETQYF
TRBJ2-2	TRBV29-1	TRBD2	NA	TGCAGCGTTAGGACTAGCGGGACCGGGGAGCTGTTTTTT	CSVRTSGTGELFF
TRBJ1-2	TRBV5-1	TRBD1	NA	TGCGCCAGCAGCCGAGACAGGGGTAACTATGGCTACACCTTC	CASSRDRGNYGYTF
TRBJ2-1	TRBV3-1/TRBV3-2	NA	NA	TGTGCCAGCAGCCAAGATAGGAGCTCCTACAATGAGCAGTTCTTC	CASSQDRSSYNEQFF
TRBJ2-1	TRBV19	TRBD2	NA	TGTGCCAGTAGTGTCCTGGATGGGACTAGCGTTTACAATGAGCAGTTCTTC	CASSVLDGTSVYNEQFF
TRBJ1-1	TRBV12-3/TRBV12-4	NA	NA	TGTGCCAGCAGCCGGGGCACTGAAGCTTTCTTT	CASSRGTEAFF
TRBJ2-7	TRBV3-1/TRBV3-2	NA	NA	TGTGCCAGCAGCCAAGTATCGGTAGCGGCATCCGCCACCTACGAGCAGTACTTC	CASSQVSVAASATYEQYF
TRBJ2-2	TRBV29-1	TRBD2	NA	TGTTCGTATGGTAGCGGGAGCGGGTCCGGGGAGCTGTTTTTT	CSYGSGSGSGELFF
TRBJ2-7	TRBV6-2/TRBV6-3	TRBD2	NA	TGTGCCAGCAGTCACGGGGGACTAGTGATCTACGAGCAGTACTTC	CASSHGGLVIYEQYF